These T cell receptor beta chains were read from a single sample in a study of long-term antiretroviral therapy in people with HIV. Libraries were prepared by immunoSEQ multiplex PCR; TCRdb keeps only in-frame clonotypes and omits some of them. The sample holds 25,000 to 30,000 clones; more than 65% are singletons and the top ten take 5.5% to 6%. The sequences come from unsorted PBMCs, collected 1.1 years before starting antiretroviral therapy. These receptors were taken from a woman aged 25-40 years with HIV. Each CDR3 is given with its conserved first and last residue. The D gene is left open where the match is weak. Some rows have no size entry. The others give once, few or many, or a class for an expanded clone.

14,-,TRBV29-1,-,TRBJ2-2,CSAHAGGPTGELFF,TGCAGCGCGCACGCCGGGGGACCCACCGGGGAGCTGTTTTTT
13,-,TRBV2,medium-sized,TRBJ1-2,CASRGSESYGYTF,TGTGCCAGCAGGGGAAGTGAGTCCTATGGCTACACCTTC
16,TRBD1,TRBV6-4,-,TRBJ2-6,CASSDRGLGGANVLTF,TGTGCCAGCTCGGACAGGGGGCTGGGGGGGGCCAACGTCCTGACTTTC
16,-,TRBV21-1,-,TRBJ2-7,CASSKARNRGFYEQYF,TGTGCCAGCAGCAAAGCAAGAAACAGGGGCTTCTACGAGCAGTACTTC
13,-,TRBV7-3,-,TRBJ1-1,CASSWFPNTEAFF,TGTGCCAGCAGCTGGTTTCCGAACACTGAAGCTTTCTTT
14,-,TRBV19,-,TRBJ2-3,CASSRAGGTDTQYF,TGTGCCAGTAGTAGGGCAGGGGGCACAGATACGCAGTATTTT
13,-,TRBV19,-,TRBJ2-1,CASSIDLNNEQFF,TGTGCCAGTAGTATAGATCTGAACAATGAGCAGTTCTTC
16,TRBD1,TRBV19,-,TRBJ2-5,CASSITDREDRQGQYF,TGTGCCAGTAGTATCACGGACAGGGAGGACCGACAGGGCCAGTACTTC
17,-,TRBV5-1,-,TRBJ1-2,CASSATLTGTRVDGYTF,TGCGCCAGCAGCGCTACCCTTACCGGGACCAGGGTTGATGGCTACACCTTC
15,-,TRBV5-1,-,TRBJ1-2,CASSLGGAANYGYTF,TGCGCCAGCAGCTTGGGGGGGGCAGCTAACTATGGCTACACCTTC
16,-,TRBV18,-,TRBJ1-2,CASSPPVTGRNYGYTF,TGTGCCAGCTCACCACCGGTAACAGGACGAAACTATGGCTACACCTTC
17,TRBD2,TRBV4-2,-,TRBJ2-2,CASSQELLAGRTGELFF,TGTGCCAGCAGCCAAGAGTTACTAGCGGGGAGGACCGGGGAGCTGTTTTTT
15,-,TRBV11-2,few,TRBJ2-7,CASSLGATGSYEQYF,TGTGCCAGCAGCTTAGGTGCGACAGGCTCCTACGAGCAGTACTTC
15,-,TRBV23-1,once,TRBJ2-1,CASMPGVGQNNEQFF,TGCGCCAGCATGCCTGGGGTCGGTCAAAACAATGAGCAGTTCTTC
16,-,TRBV19,-,TRBJ2-2,CASSIYSTGYTGELFF,TGTGCCAGTAGTATCTACAGTACAGGGTACACCGGGGAGCTGTTTTTT
15,-,TRBV9,-,TRBJ2-3,CASSDTGTTTDTQYF,TGTGCCAGCAGTGATACCGGGACCACGACAGATACGCAGTATTTT
14,-,TRBV7-6,few,TRBJ2-2,CASSLVQNTGELFF,TGTGCCAGCAGCTTAGTACAGAACACCGGGGAGCTGTTTTTT
11,-,TRBV29-1,-,TRBJ2-7,CSVEFSYEQYF,TGCAGCGTTGAGTTCAGCTACGAGCAGTACTTC
15,TRBD2,TRBV28,-,TRBJ2-3,CASSMSGAPTDTQYF,TGTGCCAGCAGTATGAGCGGGGCCCCCACAGATACGCAGTATTTT
15,TRBD2,TRBV2,-,TRBJ2-3,CASSGDGGSVPTQYF,TGTGCCAGCAGTGGCGACGGGGGGTCGGTTCCTACGCAGTATTTT